These 14 T cell receptor beta chains originate from one sample sequenced in a study of T cell changes during pregnancy in multiple sclerosis. Assay used: immunoSEQ multiplex PCR; TCRdb lists only in-frame clones, some missing. The table lists some 66,000 clones, 75% to 95% of them singletons. The specimen comprised CD8+ T cells from peripheral blood mononuclear cells, sampled before pregnancy. These receptor sequences come from a female donor with multiple sclerosis, enrolled in a pregnancy study.

V gene TRBV19 combines with J gene TRBJ2-3; 9 nucleotides line up with TRBD2. The V segment lost 5 bases and the J segment 2 bases; nucleotides outside the gene matches: 5. The CDR3 extends over 15 amino acids. The germline CDR1 and CDR2 sequences are LNHDA and SQIVND (reference sequence). CDR3 nucleotide sequence: TGTGCCAGTAGTTTGTCTAGCGGGGCCACAGATACGCAGTATTTT. It specifies CASSLSSGATDTQYF.

This chain joins TRBV7-5 and TRBJ1-2. TRBV7-5 is marked as a pseudogene. The CDR3 extends over 11 amino acids. CDR3 sequence: CARRGGVGYTF. Here the CDR3 DNA reads TGTGCCAGAAGGGGGGGTGTCGGCTACACCTTC.

V gene TRBV14 combines with J gene TRBJ2-7; D is perhaps TRBD2 (5 bases). CDR3 size: 14 residues. The germline V gene encodes CDR1 SGHDN and CDR2 FVKESK. Trimming stripped 3 bases from V and 1 base from J, with 10 bases between. CDR3 DNA sequence: TGTGCCAGCAGCCATGGTGGGGAGTCCTACGAGCAGTACTTC. This gives the protein CASSHGGESYEQYF.

V and J are TRBV19 and TRBJ1-1; 9 nucleotides agree with TRBD1. The germline CDR1 and CDR2 sequences are LNHDA and SQIVND (reference sequence). Trimming cost V 2 bases and J 0 bases; bases outside gene matches: 1. The CDR3 is made up of 15 amino acids. CDR3 protein: CASSINRGLNTEAFF. The DNA for the CDR3 is TGTGCCAGTAGTATAAACAGGGGGCTGAACACTGAAGCTTTCTTT.

This chain connects TRBV2 to TRBJ2-7, with 13 bases lining up with TRBD2. Unmatched junction bases numbered 6, after V lost 1 base and J lost 3 bases. This CDR3 region has 17 residues. The germline V gene has CDR1 SNHLY and CDR2 FYNNEI. The CDR3 sequence: CASSEGATSGGFYEQYF. CDR3 sequence (DNA): TGTGCCAGCAGTGAAGGGGCGACTAGCGGGGGGTTCTACGAGCAGTACTTC.

The chain is built from TRBV10-1 and TRBJ2-3; 7 bases match TRBD2. The CDR3 is made up of 14 amino acids. Germline V CDR1 and CDR2: WNHNN, SYGVQD (reference sequence). V gave up 4 bases and J gave up 2 bases; unmatched junction bases: 3. In nucleotides, the CDR3 is TGCGCCAGCAGTGCGGGGGGTTCCACAGATACGCAGTATTTT. Its translation: CASSAGGSTDTQYF.

The chain has TRBV27 and TRBJ1-5, with D perhaps TRBD1 (5 bases). Germline loops: CDR1 MNHEY, CDR2 SMNVEV (reference sequence). The germline V and J ends were trimmed by 2 bases and 4 bases, with 9 bases remaining between them. The CDR3 runs 14 residues. CDR3 sequence reads: CASSLRQGNQPQHF. CDR3 coding DNA: TGTGCCAGCAGTTTACGGCAGGGAAATCAGCCCCAGCATTTT.

The V and J genes are TRBV5-4 and TRBJ1-1; the match to TRBD1 covers 11 bases. The germline CDR1 and CDR2 sequences are SGHNT and YYREEE (reference sequence). J lost 4 bases, V lost 2 bases, and 4 bases had no gene match. This CDR3 has 15 amino acids. The CDR3 region has the DNA TGTGCCAGCAGCTTCGGACAGGGGGCTGGCACTGAAGCTTTCTTT. Protein sequence: CASSFGQGAGTEAFF.

This chain uses TRBV15 with TRBJ2-1; 7 bases align to TRBD2. V was pared by 5 bases and J by 2 bases, with 6 bases of the junction left unmatched. Germline values: CDR1 LNHNV, CDR2 YYDKDF (reference sequence). The CDR3 consists of 15 residues. The CDR3 nucleotides are TGTGCCACCAGCGCCGAACGGGGGGCCTACAATGAGCAGTTCTTC. Protein: CATSAERGAYNEQFF. The whole variable domain, filled in from reference TRBV15 and TRBJ2-1, reads DAMVIQNPRYQVTQFGKPVTLSCSQTLNHNVMYWYQQKSSQAPKLLFHYYDKDFNNEADTPDNFQSRRPNTSFCFLDIRSPGLGDTAMYLCATSAERGAYNEQFFGPGTRLTVL.

The genes are TRBV2 and TRBJ2-1, with 12 bases aligning to TRBD2. The CDR3 sequence is 17 residues long. Germline CDR1 SNHLY, CDR2 FYNNEI. V gave up 2 bases and J gave up 5 bases; unmatched junction bases: 7. This CDR3 is CASSEWPSGGENNEQFF. Written as DNA, the CDR3 is TGTGCCAGCAGTGAATGGCCTAGCGGGGGGGAAAACAATGAGCAGTTCTTC.

This sequence joins TRBV19 and TRBJ2-1, with D maybe TRBD2 (6 bases). This CDR3 is built from 15 residues. Germline V gene sequence: CDR1 LNHDA, CDR2 SQIVND (reference sequence). Trimming took off 5 bases at V and 0 bases at J, with 11 bases between the two ends. In DNA, the CDR3 is TGTGCCAGTAGTTTCAGCGGGCACTCCTACAATGAGCAGTTCTTC. This translates into CASSFSGHSYNEQFF.

This chain joins TRBV6-5 and TRBJ1-1; D call uncertain. Germline CDR1 reads MNHEY; CDR2 reads SVGAGI. CDR3 length: 11 amino acids. V was shortened by 6 bases and J by 7 bases, with 9 bases between the two germline ends. In nucleotides, the CDR3 is TGTGCCAGCAGCTCACTAGGTGAAGCTTTCTTT. Translated, it gives CASSSLGEAFF.

This clone was counted only a few times. The chain combines TRBV15 with TRBJ2-1; 10 bases agree with TRBD1. The V gene's germline CDR1 is LNHNV and CDR2 YYDKDF (reference sequence). The trim removed 3 bases at V and 7 bases at J, leaving 9 bases unmatched. The CDR3 runs to 16 residues. The DNA for the CDR3 is TGTGCCACCAGCAGCCAAGGACAGGGGGAAATAAATGAGCAGTTCTTC. Translation: CATSSQGQGEINEQFF.

This clone has only one observation. The genes are TRBV19 and TRBJ1-1; no definite D call. Germline loops: CDR1 LNHDA, CDR2 SQIVND (reference sequence). V lost 3 bases to trimming and J lost 1 base, with 6 bases between them. The CDR3 spans 13 residues. The CDR3 region has the DNA TGTGCCAGTAGTATCTACGGGAACACTGAAGCTTTCTTT. Its protein product is CASSIYGNTEAFF.